Below, 15 T cell receptor beta chains from the same sample are listed, as sequenced in a study of blood T cell repertoires in COVID-19 (dated by TCRdb to 2020 to 2022). Libraries were prepared through the immunoSEQ multiplex PCR assay. The clones in this table, taken by TCRdb from immuneACCESS, are in-frame only. Not every clone is retained; where verified, under half of the shortfall comes from an unresolved V gene, and the cause of the rest is unknown. This sample gives tens of thousands of clones in total; more than 75% of them show up just once. 0.95% to 1.5% of the sample rests with the top ten. What was sequenced was peripheral blood. The receptor source for this set is a woman aged 55-69 years with acute or convalescent COVID-19.

This chain uses TRBV29-1 with TRBJ1-2; 7 positions agree with TRBD1. The CDR3 covers 12 residues. CDR1 and CDR2 (germline): SQVTM, ANQGSEA. With 6 bases clipped from V and 3 bases from J, the junction kept 4 bases outside the gene matches. CDR3 coding DNA: TGCAGCGTCCCTGGACAGGACTATGGCTACACCTTC. It yields the protein CSVPGQDYGYTF. Combining the CDR3 with reference TRBV29-1 and TRBJ1-2 gives the whole variable domain SAVISQKPSRDICQRGTSLTIQCQVDSQVTMMFWYRQQPGQSLTLIATANQGSEATYESGFVIDKFPISRPNLTFSTLTVSNMSPEDSSIYLCSVPGQDYGYTFGSGTRLTVV.

The chain uses TRBV10-3 and TRBJ2-3; 7 nucleotides agree with TRBD2. The germline gives CDR1 ENHRY, CDR2 SYGVKD. The ends lost 7 bases at V and 6 bases at J; junction bases unmatched: 7. This CDR3 is built from 13 residues. CDR3 in DNA: TGTGCCATCACGGGGCGGGAGCGGGATACGCAGTATTTT. The encoded protein is CAITGRERDTQYF.

The V and J genes are TRBV6-1 and TRBJ2-7, with D hard to call. Looked up from germline, CDR1 is MNHNS and CDR2 is SASEGT. Trimming cost V 0 bases and J 0 bases, with 9 bases left between them. CDR3 length: 15 residues. CDR3 in amino acids: CASSEAPTVSYEQYV. The CDR3 bases are TGTGCCAGCAGTGAAGCGCCTACGGTCTCCTACGAGCAGTACGTC.

The V gene is TRBV7-2, the J gene TRBJ2-5; D is unresolved. The length of the CDR3 is 12 residues. Trimming cost V 7 bases and J 1 base, with 7 bases left between them. Germline V CDR1 and CDR2: SGHTA, FQGNSA. The DNA of the CDR3 is TGTGCCAGCACCAACACCCAAGAGACCCAGTACTTC. Translated, it gives CASTNTQETQYF.

The genes are TRBV15 and TRBJ1-5; 8 bases match TRBD1. The V gene end was trimmed by 8 bases and the J gene end by 3 bases; junction bases not matched to a gene: 3. Germline CDR1 is LNHNV and CDR2 is YYDKDF (reference sequence). The CDR3 is made up of 13 amino acids. The CDR3 spells CATRDRYNQPQHF. CDR3 nucleotide sequence: TGTGCCACCCGGGACAGGTACAATCAGCCCCAGCATTTT. The variable domain in full, completed from reference TRBV15 and TRBJ1-5, reads DAMVIQNPRYQVTQFGKPVTLSCSQTLNHNVMYWYQQKSSQAPKLLFHYYDKDFNNEADTPDNFQSRRPNTSFCFLDIRSPGLGDTAMYLCATRDRYNQPQHFGDGTRLSIL.

The chain combines TRBV7-2 with TRBJ1-1, with a possible D match to TRBD1 (5 bases). This CDR3 has 16 residues. The germline gives CDR1 SGHTA, CDR2 FQGNSA. Trimming cost V 3 bases and J 0 bases, with 14 bases left between them. As DNA, the CDR3 is TGTGCCAGCAGCTTCTTGGGGGGATCCATGAACACTGAAGCTTTCTTT. Its translation: CASSFLGGSMNTEAFF.

The rearrangement uses TRBV7-6 and TRBJ2-1; possible D gene TRBD1, 6 bases. V was shortened by 5 bases and J by 0 bases, with 17 bases between the two germline ends. Germline CDR1 and CDR2: SGHVS and FNYEAQ. This CDR3 has 17 residues. CDR3 DNA sequence: TGTGCCAGCAGCCACGATACAGGGCCTTCCTCCTACAATGAGCAGTTCTTC. Translated, it gives CASSHDTGPSSYNEQFF.

V is TRBV20-1 and J is TRBJ1-1; 9 bases are a match to TRBD1. The CDR3 consists of 15 residues. Germline values: CDR1 DFQATT, CDR2 SNEGSKA (reference sequence). V lost 3 bases to trimming and J lost 4 bases; unmatched junction nucleotides: 9. The CDR3 nucleotides are TGCAGTGCTAGTCCCAGGACAGGGGAGGGCACTGAAGCTTTCTTT. Protein: CSASPRTGEGTEAFF.

The rearrangement joins TRBV2 to TRBJ2-1, with a tentative D call TRBD1 (6 bases). CDR3 length: 12 amino acids. Per germline, CDR1 SNHLY and CDR2 FYNNEI. Trimming removed 7 bases at V and 10 bases at J, with 14 bases between. CDR3 DNA: TGTGCCAGCAAGGGGGTACAGAAGGAGCAGTTCTTC. Translation: CASKGVQKEQFF.

Notes on this clone: Additional DNA sequences in this sample encode the identical CDR3. V gene TRBV27 combines with J gene TRBJ1-6, with D possibly TRBD1 on 5 matching bases. Germline V gene sequence: CDR1 MNHEY, CDR2 SMNVEV (reference sequence). This CDR3 is built from 12 residues. Between the trimmed V and J ends, which lost 11 bases and 7 bases, there was a span of 12 bases. In DNA, the CDR3 is TGTGCCTCCACCGGGGGGAATTCACCCCTCCACTTT. This sequence encodes CASTGGNSPLHF.

This sequence joins TRBV2 and TRBJ2-5; D unresolved. The germline gives CDR1 SNHLY, CDR2 FYNNEI. The ends were cut back, 2 bases at V and 0 bases at J, with 7 bases in the middle. CDR3 length: 14 amino acids. The CDR3 nucleotides are TGTGCCAGCAGTGAACTTCCGTACCAAGAGACCCAGTACTTC. Its protein product is CASSELPYQETQYF.

V gene TRBV10-1 combines with J gene TRBJ1-1; unclear D gene. There are 13 residues in the CDR3. V was trimmed by 3 bases and J by 1 base, leaving 6 bases between them. Germline CDR1 reads WNHNN; CDR2 reads SYGVQD (reference sequence). CDR3 bases: TGCGCCAGCAGTGATATTCGGAACACTGAAGCTTTCTTT. Protein sequence: CASSDIRNTEAFF.

A few counts support this clone. This chain joins TRBV7-2 and TRBJ2-3; tentative D call: TRBD2 (6 bases). There are 15 residues in the CDR3. CDR1 is SGHTA, CDR2 FQGNSA, per germline. V lost 7 bases and J lost 4, with 18 bases in between. The CDR3 loop is CASNAGGVGSDTQYF. The DNA of the CDR3 is TGTGCCAGCAACGCAGGAGGGGTCGGTTCAGATACGCAGTATTTT.

The chain links TRBV14 to TRBJ2-2, with a possible D match to TRBD1 (6 bases). V lost 3 bases and J lost 0, with 20 bases in between. CDR1 and CDR2 (germline): SGHDN, FVKESK. The CDR3 runs 19 residues. The CDR3 bases are TGTGCCAGCAGCCAGGGACACAACCGGGACGGGACGAACACCGGGGAGCTGTTTTTT. It codes for CASSQGHNRDGTNTGELFF.

As regards this clone: Other DNA variants within this sample encode the same CDR3. The rearrangement joins TRBV19 to TRBJ1-1, with 8 bases matching TRBD1. Germline CDR1 reads LNHDA; CDR2 reads SQIVND (reference sequence). V dropped 6 bases and J dropped 2; count of bases not matched to a gene: 5. The CDR3 has 14 residues. The CDR3 bases are TGTGCCAGTAGCGCCGACAGGGGTAACACTGAAGCTTTCTTT. This sequence encodes CASSADRGNTEAFF.